Below are 3 T cell receptor beta chains sequenced from a single sample in a study of early T cells in non-severe SARS-CoV-2 infection. Each CDR3 protein is one row after TCRdb ran MiXCR on the 5' RACE reads. The repertoire holds 60,000 or so distinct CDR3 sequences, with roughly 8.8% as singletons. The sequenced sample was whole blood. The receptors originated from an adult who was a healthcare worker with PCR-confirmed SARS-CoV-2 infection or an uninfected control (not recorded which).

This clonotype was seen at least ten times. This chain joins TRBV6-5 and TRBJ2-2; 7 nucleotides agree with TRBD2. CDR1 is MNHEY and CDR2 is SVGAGI in the germline V gene. This CDR3 contains 14 residues. The V segment lost 2 bases and the J segment 4 bases; nucleotides outside the gene matches: 1. This CDR3 is CASSYREGTGELFF. In DNA form, the CDR3 reads TGTGCCAGCAGTTACAGGGAGGGCACCGGGGAGCTGTTTTTT.

Ten or more counts support this clonotype. Relative to the germline gene, one junction end is altered; a read error may explain this. This chain links TRBV25-1 with TRBJ1-1; no clear D. The CDR3 totals 11 residues. CDR1 and CDR2 (germline): MGHDK, SYGVNS. As DNA, the CDR3 is TGTGCCAGCAGTGAAGGAATGTTCGCCCTCTTT. Translated, it gives CASSEGMFALF.

This clonotype turned up a few times. The rearrangement uses TRBV7-3 and TRBJ2-2; D is unclear. Germline V gives CDR1 SGHTA, CDR2 FQGTGA. The ends were cut back, 2 bases at V and 1 base at J, with 5 bases in the middle. This CDR3 region has 14 residues. CDR3 DNA sequence: TGTGCCAGCAGCTTATTAAGGAACACCGGGGAGCTGTTTTTT. Its protein is CASSLLRNTGELFF.